This T cell receptor (beta chain) is from a study of PD-L1 blockade in urothelial cancer. The overall study: Blood was subjected to analysis at 3 weeks (second dose) and 6 weeks following treatment start.

Sequencing was performed with immunoSEQ multiplex PCR; in TCRdb, only in-frame clones are kept and a portion is missing. The sample lists 68,000 or so clones; about four fifths were seen once. Regarding time point: pretreatment peripheral blood. Patients suffered from locally advanced or metastatic urothelial carcinoma. The sequencing used PBMCs, collected around atezolizumab (anti-PD-L1) treatment. The source of this sequence is a man in his 70s with urothelial cancer.

The CDR3, as DNA: TGTGCCATCAGTGAGTCTAATAGGGACAACGAGCAGTACTTC. It specifies CAISESNRDNEQYF. The chain uses TRBV10-3 and TRBJ2-7; weak D call: TRBD1 (6 bases). The V end was cut by 0 bases, the J end by 5 bases, with 11 bases between. From germline, CDR1 is ENHRY and CDR2 SYGVKD. The CDR3 length is 14 residues.